This TCR beta chain was documented in a study of cytomegalovirus exposure and HLA in healthy donors. The study's findings and limits: Accurate predictions that matched the HLA-A and HLA-B alleles of most subjects were reportedly made from TCR beta sequences.

60 Vbeta and 13 Jbeta primers were used in PCR. Sequenced by immunoSEQ multiplex PCR; TCRdb stores in-frame clones only, minus some. This table has 60,000 to 65,000 clones, less than 75% appearing once. This clone was detected once. Its antigen is currently unknown. Germline V lookup: CDR1 SGHAT, CDR2 FQNNGV. The CDR3 loop spans 14 amino acids. V gave up 3 bases and J gave up 3 bases, with 6 bases separating them. This receptor was identified in a man in his forties or fifties in good health and CMV-seropositive. What was sequenced was PBMCs. The V and J genes are TRBV11-2 and TRBJ2-6; a weak D match, TRBD2 (6 bases). CDR3 bases: TGTGCCAGCAGCTTGGGGGGTGGGGCCAACGTCCTGACTTTC. Protein sequence: CASSLGGGANVLTF.